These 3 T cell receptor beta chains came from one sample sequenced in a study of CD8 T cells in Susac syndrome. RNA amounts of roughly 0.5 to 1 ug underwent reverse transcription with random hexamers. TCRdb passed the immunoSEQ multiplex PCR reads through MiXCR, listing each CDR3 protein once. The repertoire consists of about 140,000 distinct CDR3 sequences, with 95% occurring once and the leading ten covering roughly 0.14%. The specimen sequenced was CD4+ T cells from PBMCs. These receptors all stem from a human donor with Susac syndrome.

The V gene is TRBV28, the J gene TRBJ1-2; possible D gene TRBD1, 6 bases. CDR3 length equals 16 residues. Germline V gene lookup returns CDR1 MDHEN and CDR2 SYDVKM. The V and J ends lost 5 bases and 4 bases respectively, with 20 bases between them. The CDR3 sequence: CASSPGAAGAGYGYTF. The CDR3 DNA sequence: TGTGCCAGCAGTCCGGGGGCGGCGGGGGCCGGCTATGGCTACACCTTC.

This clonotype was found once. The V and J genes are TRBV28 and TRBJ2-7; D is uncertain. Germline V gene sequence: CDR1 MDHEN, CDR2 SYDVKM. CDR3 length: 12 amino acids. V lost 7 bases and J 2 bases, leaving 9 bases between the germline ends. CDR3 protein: CASIGSPYEQYF. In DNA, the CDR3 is TGTGCCAGCATCGGCAGTCCCTACGAGCAGTACTTC.

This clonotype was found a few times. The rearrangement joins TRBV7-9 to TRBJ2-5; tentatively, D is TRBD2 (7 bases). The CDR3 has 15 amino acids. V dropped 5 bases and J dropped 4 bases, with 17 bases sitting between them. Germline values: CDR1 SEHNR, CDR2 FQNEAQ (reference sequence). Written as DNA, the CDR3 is TGTGCCAGCAGCCCTGGGACAACGGGGGGAGAGACCCAGTACTTC. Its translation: CASSPGTTGGETQYF.